This record looks at one T cell receptor beta chain sequence and its context. Antigen specificity is unknown. The sample is drawn from a study of T cells in Graves' hyperthyroidism and ophthalmopathy. Study-level background: Sampling of peripheral blood happened at initial diagnosis, prior to any treatment.

General study findings and limits: The model made its ophthalmopathy prediction, and onset followed a median about 6.8 months later.

RNA transcripts gave rise to amplified TCR beta CDR3 regions. A first-round RT-PCR of the TCR CDR3 used the HTBI primer set. TCRdb reprocessed the multiplex PCR reads via MiXCR and lists one record per CDR3 protein. The sample has some 180,000 distinct CDR3 sequences, roughly 17% seen once. Uncontrolled infection, other autoimmune disease, pregnancy or lactation led to exclusion. The diagnostic basis comprised clinical symptoms, serum thyroxine and TRAb, thyroid ultrasound and orbital computed tomography. The CDR3 spans 14 residues. Germline-derived CDR1 and CDR2 are MNHEY and SMNVEV (reference sequence). V shed 5 bases and J shed 1 base, with 9 bases lying between them.

The V call is TRBV27, the J call TRBJ1-5; perhaps TRBD1 as D (5 bases). This TCR came from a woman aged 45-65 years with Graves' hyperthyroidism. The sequencing sample was made of blood. CDR3 amino acids: CASSLRQSNQPQHF. In DNA, the CDR3 is TGTGCCAGCAGTCTAAGACAGAGCAATCAGCCCCAGCATTTT.